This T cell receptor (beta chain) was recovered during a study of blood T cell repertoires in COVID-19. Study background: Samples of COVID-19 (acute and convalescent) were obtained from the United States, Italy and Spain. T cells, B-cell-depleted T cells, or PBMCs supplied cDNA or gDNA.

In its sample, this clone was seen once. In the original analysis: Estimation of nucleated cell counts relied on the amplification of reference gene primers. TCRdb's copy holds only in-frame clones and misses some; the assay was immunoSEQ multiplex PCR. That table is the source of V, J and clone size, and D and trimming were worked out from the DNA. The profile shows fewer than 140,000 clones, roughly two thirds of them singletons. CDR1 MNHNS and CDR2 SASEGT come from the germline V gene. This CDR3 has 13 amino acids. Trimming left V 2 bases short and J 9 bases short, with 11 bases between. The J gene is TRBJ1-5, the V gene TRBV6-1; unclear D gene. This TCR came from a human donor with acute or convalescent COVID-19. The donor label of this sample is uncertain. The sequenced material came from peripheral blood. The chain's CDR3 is CASSETVRRPQHF. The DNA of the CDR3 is TGTGCCAGCAGTGAAACAGTCCGGCGGCCCCAGCATTTT.